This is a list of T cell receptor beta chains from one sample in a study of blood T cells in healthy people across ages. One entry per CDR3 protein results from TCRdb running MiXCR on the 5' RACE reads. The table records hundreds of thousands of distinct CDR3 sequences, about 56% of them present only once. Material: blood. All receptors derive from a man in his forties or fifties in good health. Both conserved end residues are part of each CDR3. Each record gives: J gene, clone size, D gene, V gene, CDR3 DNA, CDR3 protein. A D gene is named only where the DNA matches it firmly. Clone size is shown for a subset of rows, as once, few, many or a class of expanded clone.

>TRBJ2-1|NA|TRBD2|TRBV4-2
TGTGCCAGCAGCCAAGGTAGCGGGGGGGCGTATGAGCAGTTCTTC
CASSQGSGGAYEQFF
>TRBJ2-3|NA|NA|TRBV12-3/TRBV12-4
TGTGCCAGCAGTTCGAACGGGGGTACAGATACGCAGTATTTT
CASSSNGGTDTQYF
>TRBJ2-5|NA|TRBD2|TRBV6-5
TGTGCCAGCAGTCCAGGTAGCGGGAGTGTACGAGAGACCCAGTACTTC
CASSPGSGSVRETQYF
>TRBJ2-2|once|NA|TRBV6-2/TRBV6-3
TGTGCCAGCAGTTACTATGGGCCTCCGAACACCGGGGAGCTGTTTTTT
CASSYYGPPNTGELFF
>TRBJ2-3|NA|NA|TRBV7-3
TGTGCCAGCAGCTTAAGGGCGAGTAGGACAGATACGCAGTATTTT
CASSLRASRTDTQYF
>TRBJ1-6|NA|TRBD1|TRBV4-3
TGCGCCAGCAGCCAGTACAGGGGAGCTAATTCACCCCTCCACTTT
CASSQYRGANSPLHF
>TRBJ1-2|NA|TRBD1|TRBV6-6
TGTGCCAGCAGTCACAGGGGGCGAAGAGGTGGCTACACCTTC
CASSHRGRRGGYTF
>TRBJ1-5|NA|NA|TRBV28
TGTGCCAGCAGGGGGTTGGGTGGGGTTTTGGATCAGCCCCAGCATTTT
CASRGLGGVLDQPQHF
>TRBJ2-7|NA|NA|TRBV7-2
TGTGCCAGCAGCTTAGATAAGAGACACCCTACCTACGAGCAGTACTTC
CASSLDKRHPTYEQYF
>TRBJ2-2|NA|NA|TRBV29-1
TGCAGCGTTGGCCTGGGGACCGGGGAGCTGTTTTTT
CSVGLGTGELFF
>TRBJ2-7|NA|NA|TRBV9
TGTGCCAGCAGCGTAACGGGGGACCCCTACGAGCAGTACTTC
CASSVTGDPYEQYF
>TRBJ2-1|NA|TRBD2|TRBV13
TGTGCCAGCAGCGTAAGGCGGGAGACAAATGAGCAGTTCTTC
CASSVRRETNEQFF
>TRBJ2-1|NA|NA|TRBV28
TGTGCCACCCTGGCGGGAACCGCCTACAATGAGCAGTTCTTC
CATLAGTAYNEQFF
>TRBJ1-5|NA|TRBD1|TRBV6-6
TGTGCCAGCAGAACACAGGGGGACAATCAGCCCCAGCATTTT
CASRTQGDNQPQHF
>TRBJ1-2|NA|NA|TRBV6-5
TGTGCCAGCAGTTACCGATTAGGGAGTTTTAACTATGGCTACACCTTC
CASSYRLGSFNYGYTF
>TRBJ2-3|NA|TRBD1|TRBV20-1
TGCAGTGCTAGTGACCTTGAGACAGGGGGATACACAGATACGCAGTATTTT
CSASDLETGGYTDTQYF
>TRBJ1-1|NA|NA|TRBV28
TGTGCCAGCAGGTCCCCCGGGTATTTCACTGAAGCTTTCTTT
CASRSPGYFTEAFF
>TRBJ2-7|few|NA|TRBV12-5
TGTGCTAGTGGTTTGGTCGGACAAGACTACGAGCAGTACTTC
CASGLVGQDYEQYF
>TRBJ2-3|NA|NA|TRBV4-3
TGCGCCAGCAGCCAGGACCCTCGGACCACGGCAGATACGCAGTATTTT
CASSQDPRTTADTQYF
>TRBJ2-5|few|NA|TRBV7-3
TGTGCCAGCAGCCAACGACGGGCAAACCAAGAGACCCAGTACTTC
CASSQRRANQETQYF
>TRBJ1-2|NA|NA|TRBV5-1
TGCGCCAGCAGCTCCACCGGGACGGGAACGGGGGGCTACACCTTC
CASSSTGTGTGGYTF
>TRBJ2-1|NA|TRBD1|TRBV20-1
TGCAGTGCTCCGGGACAGGGCTACAATGAGCAGTTCTTC
CSAPGQGYNEQFF
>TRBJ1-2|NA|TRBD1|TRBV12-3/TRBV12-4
TGTGCCAGCAGTGAAACGGGACAGAGGTTTACGGGAGGCTACACCTTC
CASSETGQRFTGGYTF
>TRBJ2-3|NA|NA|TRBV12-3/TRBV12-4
TGTGCCAGCAGATTCGGGGGAGATACGCAGTATTTT
CASRFGGDTQYF
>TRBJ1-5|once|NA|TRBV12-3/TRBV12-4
TGTGCCAGCAGTTTGACAGAAGGGGATCAGCCCCAGCATTTT
CASSLTEGDQPQHF
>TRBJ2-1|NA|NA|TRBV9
TGTGCCAGCAGCGTAGAGGAACTAGACGGCAATGAGCAGTTCTTC
CASSVEELDGNEQFF
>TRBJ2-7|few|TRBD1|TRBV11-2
TGTGCCAGCAGCCGGACAGGGAGATGCGAGCAGTACTTC
CASSRTGRCEQYF
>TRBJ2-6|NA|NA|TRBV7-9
TGTGCCAGCAGCGTAACAACGGGGGCCAACGTCCTGACTTTC
CASSVTTGANVLTF
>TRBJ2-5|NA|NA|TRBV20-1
TGCAGTGCTAGAGAGCTAGGACTAGGGGGCGAGACCCAGTACTTC
CSARELGLGGETQYF
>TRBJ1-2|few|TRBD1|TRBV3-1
TGTGCCAGCAGCCAAGAATCTGGACAGGGGACTGGCTACACCTTC
CASSQESGQGTGYTF
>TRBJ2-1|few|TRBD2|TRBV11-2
TGTGCCAGCAGCCCCATCCTAGCGGGAGGGCCAATTGAGCAGTTCTTC
CASSPILAGGPIEQFF
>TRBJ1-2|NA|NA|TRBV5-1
TGCGCCAGCAGCTTGGGGGACCTAGCTAACTATGGCTACACCTTC
CASSLGDLANYGYTF
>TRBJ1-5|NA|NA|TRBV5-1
TGCGCCAGCAGCTTGAACCCAGGGAGTATAGGCAATCAGCCCCAGCATTTT
CASSLNPGSIGNQPQHF
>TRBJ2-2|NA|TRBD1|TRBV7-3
TGTGCCAGCAGCTGGGGACAGGGGATTTCCGGGGAGCTGTTTTTT
CASSWGQGISGELFF
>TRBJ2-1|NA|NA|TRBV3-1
TGTGCCAGCAACCTCGGGGGGCTCTCCTACAATGAGCAGTTCTTC
CASNLGGLSYNEQFF
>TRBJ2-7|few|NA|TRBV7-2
TGTGCCAGCAGCTTAGATCCCCAGTTCTACGAGCAGTACTTC
CASSLDPQFYEQYF
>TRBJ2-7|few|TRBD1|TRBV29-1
TGCAGCGTTAGGACAGGATACTCCTACGAGCAGTACTTC
CSVRTGYSYEQYF
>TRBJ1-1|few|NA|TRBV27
TGTGCCAGCAGTTTACAGGGTGACACTGAAGCTTTCTTT
CASSLQGDTEAFF
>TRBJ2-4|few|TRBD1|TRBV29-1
TGCAGCGTTGAAGATCGGCCACAGGGGGCGTCGGCCAAAAACATTCAGTACTTC
CSVEDRPQGASAKNIQYF
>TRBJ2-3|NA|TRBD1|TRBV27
TGTGCCAGCAGTTGCGGGCCCGGACAGGAATGCGTGGCCCTAACAGATACGCAGTATTTT
CASSCGPGQECVALTDTQYF
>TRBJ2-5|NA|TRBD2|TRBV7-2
TGTGCCAGCAGCTTTACGAGCGGGGGACGCCAAGAGACCCAGTACTTC
CASSFTSGGRQETQYF
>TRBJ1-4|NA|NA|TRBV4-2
TGTGCCAGCAGCCAAGACAGGGTAGGGGAAAAACTGTTTTTT
CASSQDRVGEKLFF
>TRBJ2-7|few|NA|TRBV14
TGTGCCAGCAGCCAAGGCGCAGGACTCACCTCCTACGAGCAGTACTTC
CASSQGAGLTSYEQYF
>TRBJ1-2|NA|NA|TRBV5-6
TGTGCCAGCAGCTTGGAGGCCAGTAACTATGGCTACACCTTC
CASSLEASNYGYTF
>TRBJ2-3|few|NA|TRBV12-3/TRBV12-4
TGTGCCAGCAGTTTAGACGGGGTCGGCACAGATACGCAGTATTTT
CASSLDGVGTDTQYF